The next 24 T cell receptor beta chains were all read from a single sample in a study of cytomegalovirus exposure and HLA in healthy donors. Primers included in the PCR were 60 Vbeta and 13 Jbeta primers. TCRdb's copy holds only in-frame clones and misses some; the assay was immunoSEQ multiplex PCR. In the table there are approximately 150,000 clones, 80% of which are singletons. Sequenced input: PBMCs. The receptors originated from a middle-aged woman in good health and CMV-seronegative.

V is TRBV2 and J is TRBJ2-7; weak D call: TRBD2 (5 bases). The CDR3 covers 13 residues. Trimming stripped 8 bases from V and 7 bases from J, with 18 bases between. Germline V gene lookup returns CDR1 SNHLY and CDR2 FYNNEI. The chain's CDR3 is CASEPVGVGEQYF. The CDR3 region has the DNA TGTGCCAGCGAGCCGGTCGGGGTAGGGGAGCAGTACTTC.

This clone was seen more than once but under ten times. The junction and the germline gene differ at one end; a read error may be behind it. The CDR3 spells CASSQDRGSGSGANGLTF. The CDR3 DNA reads as TGCGCCAGCAGCCAAGATCGGGGGAGCGGATCTGGGGCCAACGGCCTGACTTTC. The J gene is TRBJ2-6, the V gene TRBV4-3, with a tentative D call TRBD2 (6 bases). The CDR3 extends over 18 amino acids. From germline, CDR1 is LGHNA and CDR2 YSLEER.

This clone was seen repeatedly, ten times or more. The chain combines TRBV5-1 with TRBJ1-1; possible D gene TRBD1, 6 bases. The CDR3 has 19 residues. CDR1 SGHRS and CDR2 YFSETQ come from the germline V gene. Between the trimmed V and J ends, which lost 0 bases and 5 bases, there was a span of 26 bases. CDR3 loop: CASSLAYPRTVRIITEAFF. The CDR3 nucleotides are TGCGCCAGCAGCTTGGCTTACCCCAGGACAGTGAGGATTATAACTGAAGCTTTCTTT.

CDR3 protein: CSVWTGTYEQYF. The DNA of the CDR3 is TGCAGCGTGTGGACAGGGACCTACGAGCAGTACTTC. The chain recombines TRBV29-1 with TRBJ2-7, with 8 bases aligning to TRBD1. V lost 6 bases, J lost 2 bases, and 3 bases stayed unmatched. Germline V gene lookup returns CDR1 SQVTM and CDR2 ANQGSEA. CDR3 length: 12 amino acids.

This clone was picked up a small number of times. The rearrangement links TRBV28 to TRBJ1-4; no clear D. The CDR3 contains 11 residues. Germline CDR1 is MDHEN and CDR2 is SYDVKM. Trimming took 10 bases from V and 10 from J, leaving 13 bases between them. The CDR3 DNA follows: TGTGCCACTTCATACTCCGGAAAACTGTTTTTT. Translating it yields CATSYSGKLFF.

This clone was seen more than once but under ten times. A junction boundary mismatches the germline segment, possibly from a read error. This chain's CDR3 is CSSRIPGGEAFF. For the CDR3, the DNA is TGTTCCAGCAGGATACCGGGAGGAGAAGCTTTCTTT. The chain links TRBV7-9 to TRBJ1-1, with unresolved D. Germline lookup yields CDR1 SEHNR and CDR2 FQNEAQ (reference sequence). CDR3 length equals 12 residues.

V is TRBV7-6 and J is TRBJ2-3, with D maybe TRBD1 (6 bases). The V gene lost 5 bases and the J gene lost 2 bases, with 14 bases spanning the gap. The CDR3 is made up of 15 amino acids. In germline, CDR1 is SGHVS, CDR2 FNYEAQ. This CDR3 is CASSAGALSTDTQYF. CDR3 coding DNA: TGTGCCAGCAGCGCAGGGGCGTTGTCCACAGATACGCAGTATTTT.

This clone was observed a handful of times. This rearrangement joins TRBV2 to TRBJ1-6, with TRBD1 matching over 8 bases. Germline CDR1 and CDR2: SNHLY and FYNNEI. The junction had 6 bases not matched to a gene; V was cut back by 8 bases and J by 3 bases. The CDR3 contains 15 residues. CDR3 loop: CASVVGQGYNSPLHF. DNA of the CDR3: TGTGCCAGCGTCGTAGGACAGGGCTATAATTCACCCCTCCACTTT.

The V call is TRBV7-2, the J call TRBJ1-6; tentatively, D is TRBD1 (6 bases). CDR3 length: 15 residues. Trimming stripped 2 bases from V and 5 bases from J, with 10 bases between. Germline V gene lookup returns CDR1 SGHTA and CDR2 FQGNSA. The CDR3 here is CASSLRQANNSPLHF. The CDR3 bases are TGTGCCAGCAGCTTACGACAGGCGAATAATTCACCCCTCCACTTT. The complete variable domain, with remaining parts taken from reference TRBV7-2 and TRBJ1-6, reads GAGVSQSPSNKVTEKGKDVELRCDPISGHTALYWYRQSLGQGLEFLIYFQGNSAPDKSGLPSDRFSAERTGGSVSTLTIQRTQQEDSAVYLCASSLRQANNSPLHFGNGTRLTVT.

J is TRBJ2-7 and V is TRBV10-3; 7 bases agree with TRBD2. The length of the CDR3 is 12 residues. Germline assignment: CDR1 ENHRY and CDR2 SYGVKD. The J segment lost 3 bases and the V segment lost 9 bases, leaving 5 bases of the junction unmatched. This CDR3 is CAIGEGVYEQYF. CDR3 nucleotides: TGTGCCATTGGGGAGGGAGTCTACGAGCAGTACTTC.

As concerns this clone: Other nucleotide sequences from this sample produce the same CDR3. V and J are TRBV28 and TRBJ2-7; possibly TRBD1 for D (5 bases). V dropped 9 bases and J dropped 2 bases, with 11 bases sitting between them. The CDR3 loop spans 12 amino acids. CDR1 is MDHEN and CDR2 is SYDVKM in the germline V gene. This CDR3 reads CASRQGTYEQYF. The CDR3 DNA reads TGTGCCAGTCGGCAGGGAACCTACGAGCAGTACTTC.

The chain has TRBV6-5 and TRBJ2-3, with 8 nucleotides matching TRBD2. The CDR3 consists of 16 residues. Germline V gene lookup returns CDR1 MNHEY and CDR2 SVGAGI. V was pared by 4 bases and J by 4 bases, with 10 bases of the junction left unmatched. For the CDR3, the DNA is TGTGCCAGCAGTTCCCCCGGGGGGGTCTCTGCAGATACGCAGTATTTT. Amino acid sequence: CASSSPGGVSADTQYF.

J is TRBJ1-5 and V is TRBV7-2, with no clear D. Trimming stripped 7 bases from V and 4 bases from J, with 11 bases between. The germline V gene has CDR1 SGHTA and CDR2 FQGNSA. The CDR3 length is 13 residues. The CDR3 bases are TGTGCCAGCAAGGGCGGGAAGAATCAGCCCCAGCATTTT. As protein: CASKGGKNQPQHF.

The chain couples TRBV4-1 to TRBJ2-7; 7 bases align to TRBD1. The junction had 9 bases not matched to a gene; V was cut back by 3 bases and J by 4 bases. Germline assignment: CDR1 MGHRA and CDR2 YSYEKL. The CDR3 length is 15 residues. The CDR3 region has the DNA TGCGCCAGCAGCCACCTGACAGGGCCGAATTACGAGCAGTACTTC. Protein sequence: CASSHLTGPNYEQYF.

V gene TRBV29-1 combines with J gene TRBJ2-2, with TRBD1 matching 11 bases. Germline V gene data show CDR1 as SQVTM and CDR2 as ANQGSEA. The CDR3 length is 14 residues. V trimming: 3 bases; J trimming: 7 bases; junction bases outside the gene matches: 4. CDR3 sequence reads: CSVEDRGRVGELFF. CDR3 nucleotides: TGCAGCGTTGAGGACAGGGGGCGAGTCGGGGAGCTGTTTTTT.

Written as DNA, the CDR3 is TGTGCCACCAGCACGCGTGCGACAGCCCCACCCGGGGAGCTGTTTTTT. Translated: CATSTRATAPPGELFF. This chain connects TRBV15 to TRBJ2-2, with D perhaps matching TRBD1 (5 bases). This CDR3 has 16 amino acids. Germline CDR1 LNHNV, CDR2 YYDKDF (reference sequence). V was cut by 4 bases and J by 6 bases, with 18 bases left in between.

J is TRBJ1-1 and V is TRBV5-4; tentative D call: TRBD1 (6 bases). Deletions cut 4 bases from V and 1 base from J, with 11 bases between. Germline V lookup: CDR1 SGHNT, CDR2 YYREEE (reference sequence). The CDR3 extends over 14 amino acids. DNA for the CDR3: TGTGCCAGCAGCCAAAAACAGGGGAACACTGAAGCTTTCTTT. As protein: CASSQKQGNTEAFF.

J is TRBJ2-4 and V is TRBV7-9; 7 bases are a match to TRBD2. CDR3 length: 16 residues. Germline trimming cut 5 bases from V and 0 bases from J; bases unmatched to any gene: 7. Germline V CDR1 and CDR2: SEHNR, FQNEAQ (reference sequence). CDR3 sequence reads: CASSDSRGVAKNIQYF. The CDR3 DNA reads TGTGCCAGCAGCGATTCTCGGGGGGTAGCCAAAAACATTCAGTACTTC. The variable domain in full, completed from reference TRBV7-9 and TRBJ2-4, reads DTGVSQNPRHKITKRGQNVTFRCDPISEHNRLYWYRQTLGQGPEFLTYFQNEAQLEKSRLLSDRFSAERPKGSFSTLEIQRTEQGDSAMYLCASSDSRGVAKNIQYFGAGTRLSVL.

The chain has TRBV7-2 and TRBJ2-5, with 8 bases identical to TRBD2. The DNA end favors TRBJ2-7, so the J call may be wrong. The length of the CDR3 is 16 residues. Germline CDR1 SGHTA, CDR2 FQGNSA. CDR3 region: CASTLEPGLGSYEQYF. CDR3 bases: TGTGCCAGCACCCTCGAACCGGGACTAGGCTCCTACGAGCAGTACTTC.

This clone has just a few counts. Other DNA sequences in the sample encode the same CDR3. The rearrangement joins TRBV4-2 to TRBJ1-4; 7 bases are shared with TRBD1. Germline CDR1 is LGHNA and CDR2 is YNFKEQ. The CDR3 spans 15 residues. Trimming cost V 4 bases and J 0 bases; bases outside gene matches: 2. CDR3 sequence reads: CASSLGQSTNEKLFF. The CDR3 nucleotides are TGTGCCAGCAGCCTGGGACAGTCAACTAATGAAAAACTGTTTTTT.

The chain carries TRBV6-6 and TRBJ2-5; possibly TRBD1 for D (6 bases). The DNA end favors TRBJ2-7, so the J call may be wrong. Germline-derived CDR1 and CDR2 are MNHNY and SVGAGI (reference sequence). The CDR3 is 14 amino acids. CDR3: CASGRDTTTYEQYF. CDR3 coding DNA: TGTGCCAGCGGCCGGGACACCACCACCTACGAGCAGTACTTC.

Worth noting for this clone: Other DNA sequences in the sample encode the same CDR3. The chain recombines TRBV28 with TRBJ2-7; D may be TRBD2 (5 bases). Per germline, CDR1 MDHEN and CDR2 SYDVKM. Trimming took 1 base from V and 3 from J, leaving 10 bases between them. This CDR3 region has 14 residues. The CDR3 sequence: CASSLYPGNYEQYF. The CDR3 DNA reads as TGTGCCAGCAGTTTATACCCGGGGAACTACGAGCAGTACTTC.

The J gene is TRBJ2-7, the V gene TRBV4-3; a weak D match, TRBD1 (6 bases). The CDR3 extends over 13 amino acids. Germline V CDR1 and CDR2: LGHNA, YSLEER. The V gene lost 1 base and the J gene lost 3 bases, with 7 bases spanning the gap. The CDR3 here is CASSQGTVYEQYF. For the CDR3, the DNA is TGCGCCAGCAGCCAAGGGACAGTCTACGAGCAGTACTTC.

This chain links TRBV27 with TRBJ1-1, with 8 nucleotides matching TRBD1. Germline loops: CDR1 MNHEY, CDR2 SMNVEV (reference sequence). V shed 2 bases and J 5 bases; nucleotides not matched to a gene: 4. This CDR3 spans 14 amino acids. CDR3: CASSLTGGWTEAFF. As DNA, the CDR3 is TGTGCCAGCAGTTTAACAGGGGGATGGACTGAAGCTTTCTTT.